The clone carrying this T cell receptor (beta chain) is medium-sized in the sample. The antigen is unknown. PCR employed 60 Vbeta and 13 Jbeta primers. Assay used: immunoSEQ multiplex PCR; TCRdb lists only in-frame clones, some missing. The data show some 220,000 clones, 77% seen once. Germline lookup yields CDR1 MRHNA and CDR2 SNTAGT. This CDR3 contains 15 residues. V lost 7 bases to trimming and J lost 0 bases, with 13 bases between them. The entry originates in a study of cytomegalovirus exposure and HLA in healthy donors. Study-wide background: About 200 million T cells yielded more than 90 million unique TCR beta sequences in earlier analysis.

Study-wide points: A classifier reportedly called cytomegalovirus status with high sensitivity and specificity.

J is TRBJ2-1 and V is TRBV6-4, with TRBD1 as a possible D gene (7 bases). The source is a woman aged 55-69 years in good health and CMV-seropositive. The sequenced sample consisted of PBMCs. The CDR3 protein is CASTPQGGSYNEQFF. For the CDR3, the DNA is TGTGCCAGCACCCCGCAGGGGGGCTCCTACAATGAGCAGTTCTTC.